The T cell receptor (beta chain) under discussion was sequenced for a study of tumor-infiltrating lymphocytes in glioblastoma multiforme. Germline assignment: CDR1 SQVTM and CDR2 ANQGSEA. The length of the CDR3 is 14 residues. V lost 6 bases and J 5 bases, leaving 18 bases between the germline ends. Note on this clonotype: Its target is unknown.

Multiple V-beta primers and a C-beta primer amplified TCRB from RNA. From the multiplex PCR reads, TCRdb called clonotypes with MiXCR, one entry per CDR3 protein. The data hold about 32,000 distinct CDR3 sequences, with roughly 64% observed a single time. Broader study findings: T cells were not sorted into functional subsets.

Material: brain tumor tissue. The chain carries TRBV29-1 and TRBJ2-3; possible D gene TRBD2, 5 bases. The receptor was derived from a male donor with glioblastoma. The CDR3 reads CSVDPHGKGDTQYF. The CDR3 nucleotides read TGCAGCGTGGACCCTCACGGGAAGGGAGATACGCAGTATTTT.